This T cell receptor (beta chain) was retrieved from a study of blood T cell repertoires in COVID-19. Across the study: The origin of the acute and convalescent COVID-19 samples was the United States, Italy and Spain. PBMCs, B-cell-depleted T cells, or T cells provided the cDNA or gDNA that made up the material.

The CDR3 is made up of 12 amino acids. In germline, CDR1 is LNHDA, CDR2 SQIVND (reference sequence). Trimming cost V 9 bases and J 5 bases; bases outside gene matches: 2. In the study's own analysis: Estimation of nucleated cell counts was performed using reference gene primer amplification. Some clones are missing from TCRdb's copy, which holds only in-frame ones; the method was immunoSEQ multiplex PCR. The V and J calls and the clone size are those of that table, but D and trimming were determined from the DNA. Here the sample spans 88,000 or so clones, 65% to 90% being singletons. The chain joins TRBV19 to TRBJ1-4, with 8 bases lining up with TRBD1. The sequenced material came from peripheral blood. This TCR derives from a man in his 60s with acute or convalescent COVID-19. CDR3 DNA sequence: TGTGCCAGCGGGGACAGGAATGAAAAACTGTTTTTT. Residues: CASGDRNEKLFF.